What follows are 5 T cell receptor beta chains derived from one specimen sequenced in a study of cytomegalovirus exposure and HLA in healthy donors (dated by TCRdb to about 2017). Libraries were made using the immunoSEQ multiplex PCR assay. For the multiplex PCR, a mixture combining 60 forward primers for TCR Vbeta segments and 13 reverse primers for TCR Jbeta segments was used. As stored in TCRdb, this immuneACCESS dataset retains in-frame rearrangements with V and J assigned. A fraction of the clones does not appear; measured against another copy, unresolved V genes explain less than half of the discrepancy, and the remainder lacks a known reason. The sample contains just over 150,000 clones, 75% to 90% of them found a single time. The ten largest account for approximately 2% of the sample. Sequenced material: PBMCs. The source is a woman in her late teens or twenties in good health and CMV-seronegative.

Here the CDR3 DNA reads TGTGCCAGCAGCGACCACCGCGGGACCCAGTACTTC. Translated, it gives CASSDHRGTQYF. The chain is built from TRBV9 and TRBJ2-5; D uncertain. Germline V gene sequence: CDR1 SGDLS, CDR2 YYNGEE. The CDR3 consists of 12 residues. Trimming took off 3 bases at V and 7 bases at J, with 10 bases between the two ends.

J is TRBJ2-3 and V is TRBV19; D may be TRBD1 (6 bases). This CDR3 spans 15 amino acids. The V gene lost 3 bases and the J gene lost 2 bases, with 12 bases spanning the gap. Germline loops: CDR1 LNHDA, CDR2 SQIVND (reference sequence). The CDR3 DNA sequence: TGTGCCAGTAGTATGGGACACGACTACACAGATACGCAGTATTTT. It yields the protein CASSMGHDYTDTQYF.

The genes are TRBV25-1 and TRBJ2-6, with D perhaps matching TRBD2 (5 bases). Trimming pared 1 base from V and 8 bases from J, leaving 6 bases between. This CDR3 has 13 amino acids. Germline lookup yields CDR1 MGHDK and CDR2 SYGVNS. CDR3 loop: CASSESGTNVLTF. The CDR3 DNA sequence: TGTGCCAGCAGTGAATCCGGGACCAACGTCCTGACTTTC.

The chain carries TRBV29-1 and TRBJ1-2; perhaps TRBD1 as D (5 bases). V was trimmed by 5 bases and J by 6 bases, leaving 7 bases between them. This CDR3 comprises 10 residues. CDR1 is SQVTM and CDR2 is ANQGSEA in the germline V gene. The CDR3 region has the DNA TGCAGCGTTTCAGGGAATGGCTACACCTTC. Translating it yields CSVSGNGYTF.

This clone appeared a single time. The V gene is TRBV4-1, the J gene TRBJ1-1; TRBD1 matches 9 bases. Germline V lookup: CDR1 MGHRA, CDR2 YSYEKL. CDR3 size: 14 residues. The trim removed 3 bases at V and 5 bases at J, leaving 4 bases unmatched. Written as DNA, the CDR3 is TGCGCCAGCAGCCATGGGACAGGGAAGACTGAAGCTTTCTTT. It specifies CASSHGTGKTEAFF.